These 25 T cell receptor beta chains were all obtained from the same sample, sequenced in a study of graft-versus-host responses after intestinal transplantation. Their cognate antigens are unknown. Repertoires were generated with immunoSEQ multiplex PCR, while TCRdb's copy carries only in-frame clones and drops some. The sample has about 50,000 clones; around 84% are singletons. This sample comprised unstimulated CD4+ T cells sorted from spleen or lymph node cells, obtained before transplant. All receptors come from a human donor who was the organ donor for an intestinal transplant.

The chain has TRBV27 and TRBJ2-2, with 9 bases fitting TRBD2. Trimming at V came to 5 bases and at J to 2 bases, leaving 3 bases not matched to a gene. This CDR3 region has 15 residues. Per germline, CDR1 MNHEY and CDR2 SMNVEV (reference sequence). CDR3 sequence: CASSLAGLNTGELFF. CDR3 sequence (DNA): TGTGCCAGCAGTCTAGCGGGGTTAAACACCGGGGAGCTGTTTTTT.

The rearrangement links TRBV19 to TRBJ1-1, with D possibly matching TRBD1 (6 bases). Germline CDR1 LNHDA, CDR2 SQIVND (reference sequence). The CDR3 runs to 15 residues. V was trimmed by 2 bases and J by 1 base, leaving 11 bases between them. CDR3 nucleotide sequence: TGTGCCAGTAGTATAAAAGGGGGGCCGAACACTGAAGCTTTCTTT. Protein sequence: CASSIKGGPNTEAFF.

With respect to this clone: The sample holds other DNA sequences that translate to the same CDR3. J is TRBJ2-7 and V is TRBV5-1; TRBD2 aligns across 8 bases. This CDR3 region has 15 residues. J gave up 2 bases and V 4 bases, and 8 bases lay outside the gene matches. Germline loops: CDR1 SGHRS, CDR2 YFSETQ. The CDR3 loop reads CASSPRGLEAYEQYF. Written as DNA, the CDR3 is TGCGCCAGCAGCCCGAGGGGACTAGAAGCCTACGAGCAGTACTTC.

The V and J genes are TRBV5-4 and TRBJ1-5; perhaps TRBD1 as D (6 bases). CDR3 length equals 14 residues. CDR1 is SGHNT and CDR2 is YYREEE in the germline V gene (reference sequence). Trimming removed 0 bases at V and 9 bases at J, with 13 bases between. DNA of the CDR3: TGTGCCAGCAGCTTGGACGCAGGGGCTGGGCCCCAGCATTTT. The encoded protein is CASSLDAGAGPQHF.

This chain links TRBV6-5 with TRBJ1-1, with a possible D match to TRBD1 (6 bases). Germline loops: CDR1 MNHEY, CDR2 SVGAGI. This CDR3 spans 15 amino acids. V lost 5 bases, J lost 7 bases, and 20 bases lay in between. CDR3 amino acids: CASSKRQAPLSEAFF. CDR3 nucleotides: TGTGCCAGCAGTAAGAGACAGGCCCCGCTCAGTGAAGCTTTCTTT.

The genes are TRBV7-2 and TRBJ2-7; 8 bases are a match to TRBD1. Germline V gene sequence: CDR1 SGHTA, CDR2 FQGNSA. CDR3 size: 14 residues. The trim removed 5 bases at V and 4 bases at J, leaving 7 bases unmatched. The CDR3 sequence: CASSPGQGRYEQYF. CDR3 coding DNA: TGTGCCAGCAGCCCCGGACAGGGAAGGTACGAGCAGTACTTC. Based on the CDR3 plus reference TRBV7-2 and TRBJ2-7, the full variable domain is GAGVSQSPSNKVTEKGKDVELRCDPISGHTALYWYRQSLGQGLEFLIYFQGNSAPDKSGLPSDRFSAERTGGSVSTLTIQRTQQEDSAVYLCASSPGQGRYEQYFGPGTRLTVT.

The J gene is TRBJ1-1, the V gene TRBV19; 12 bases align to TRBD1. CDR3 length: 15 residues. Germline CDR1 reads LNHDA; CDR2 reads SQIVND (reference sequence). The V gene end was trimmed by 2 bases and the J gene end by 4 bases; junction bases not matched to a gene: 2. CDR3 loop: CASSIMGQGATEAFF. The CDR3, as DNA: TGTGCCAGTAGTATAATGGGACAGGGGGCCACTGAAGCTTTCTTT.

This sequence joins TRBV27 and TRBJ2-1, with D possibly TRBD1 on 6 matching bases. The germline gives CDR1 MNHEY, CDR2 SMNVEV (reference sequence). The CDR3 contains 19 residues. V lost 2 bases and J 2 bases, leaving 22 bases between the germline ends. The CDR3, as DNA: TGTGCCAGCAGTTTACCTGCGAGGGGGAAGGGTGGGACCTACAATGAGCAGTTCTTC. It specifies CASSLPARGKGGTYNEQFF.

The chain carries TRBV7-2 and TRBJ2-5; the D gene could be TRBD1 or TRBD2 (5 bases each). This CDR3 comprises 13 residues. The V end lost 1 base, the J end lost 2 bases, and 5 bases lay between the germline ends. The germline V gene encodes CDR1 SGHTA and CDR2 FQGNSA. The CDR3 sequence: CASSLGGQETQYF. CDR3 DNA sequence: TGTGCCAGCAGCTTAGGGGGGCAAGAGACCCAGTACTTC. The full variable domain, rest sourced from reference TRBV7-2 and TRBJ2-5, is GAGVSQSPSNKVTEKGKDVELRCDPISGHTALYWYRQSLGQGLEFLIYFQGNSAPDKSGLPSDRFSAERTGGSVSTLTIQRTQQEDSAVYLCASSLGGQETQYFGPGTRLLVL.

This chain joins TRBV5-4 and TRBJ2-7; D uncertain. Trimming removed 5 bases from V and 4 bases from J, with 10 bases in between. Germline loops: CDR1 SGHNT, CDR2 YYREEE (reference sequence). This CDR3 region has 12 residues. In nucleotides, the CDR3 is TGTGCCAGCAGTGCTAGGGATTACGAGCAGTACTTC. Encoded protein: CASSARDYEQYF.

The rearrangement uses TRBV7-9 and TRBJ1-5; D might be TRBD1 (6 bases). The CDR3 loop spans 12 amino acids. Per germline, CDR1 SEHNR and CDR2 FQNEAQ (reference sequence). V lost 4 bases, J lost 5 bases, and 6 bases lay in between. The CDR3, as DNA: TGTGCCAGCAGCTCAGGGGATCAGCCCCAGCATTTT. As protein: CASSSGDQPQHF.

This chain joins TRBV7-8 and TRBJ2-1; D is possibly TRBD1 (5 bases). Per germline, CDR1 SGHVS and CDR2 FQNEAQ. The CDR3 consists of 16 residues. The V and J ends lost 2 bases and 0 bases respectively, with 11 bases between them. CDR3 DNA sequence: TGTGCCAGCAGCTTATCCCGGACAAGCTCCTACAATGAGCAGTTCTTC. Translation: CASSLSRTSSYNEQFF.

A remark on this clone: Other nucleotide sequences in the sample specify the same CDR3. V and J are TRBV7-8 and TRBJ2-6; a possible D gene is TRBD2 (6 bases). Germline CDR1 and CDR2: SGHVS and FQNEAQ. The CDR3 sequence is 17 residues long. V lost 5 bases and J lost 5, with 19 bases in between. The CDR3 DNA is TGTGCCAGCAGCCAGGGTCTGGCGGGGAGATGGGCCAACGTCCTGACTTTC. Its translation: CASSQGLAGRWANVLTF.

The chain is built from TRBV6-6 and TRBJ1-5, with 9 bases that match TRBD1. Losses at the gene ends were 6 bases for V and 2 bases for J; bases not matched to a gene: 5. Germline-derived CDR1 and CDR2 are MNHNY and SVGAGI (reference sequence). This CDR3 spans 15 amino acids. Here the CDR3 DNA reads TGTGCCAGCAGCCAACAGGGGGCTGGCAATCAGCCCCAGCATTTT. It codes for CASSQQGAGNQPQHF.

J is TRBJ2-7 and V is TRBV30; D is undetermined. This CDR3 is built from 14 residues. Germline loops: CDR1 GTSNPN, CDR2 SVGIG (reference sequence). Trimming removed 2 bases from V and 3 bases from J, with 14 bases in between. CDR3 protein: CAWSPGYSVYEQYF. The CDR3 coding sequence is TGTGCCTGGAGTCCGGGCTATTCGGTCTACGAGCAGTACTTC.

The rearrangement joins TRBV5-1 to TRBJ2-1, with 13 bases fitting TRBD2. V lost 4 bases, J lost 0 bases, and 1 base stayed unmatched. Per the germline V gene, CDR1 is SGHRS and CDR2 is YFSETQ. CDR3 length equals 16 residues. CDR3 DNA sequence: TGCGCCAGCAGCCGGACTAGCGGGAGCTCCTACAATGAGCAGTTCTTC. The encoded protein is CASSRTSGSSYNEQFF.

V gene TRBV6-5 combines with J gene TRBJ2-2; no definite D call. In germline, CDR1 is MNHEY, CDR2 SVGAGI. This CDR3 spans 13 amino acids. V was trimmed by 2 bases and J by 7 bases, leaving 8 bases between them. Here the CDR3 reads CASSYEVDGELFF. For the CDR3, the DNA is TGTGCCAGCAGTTACGAGGTCGACGGGGAGCTGTTTTTT.

The V and J genes are TRBV6-1 and TRBJ2-7; D is uncertain. This CDR3 has 10 amino acids. V lost 8 bases to trimming and J lost 2 bases, with 4 bases between them. The germline gives CDR1 MNHNS, CDR2 SASEGT. The CDR3 bases are TGTGCCAGCGGCGCCTACGAGCAGTACTTC. Translation gives CASGAYEQYF.

This sequence joins TRBV7-9 and TRBJ2-5; 14 bases fit TRBD2. Germline-derived CDR1 and CDR2 are SEHNR and FQNEAQ (reference sequence). CDR3 length: 19 amino acids. The V segment lost 4 bases and the J segment 0 bases; nucleotides outside the gene matches: 10. CDR3 DNA sequence: TGTGCCAGCAGCTCCACACGACTAGCGGGAGGGGGTTACCAAGAGACCCAGTACTTC. Amino acids: CASSSTRLAGGGYQETQYF. Combining the CDR3 with reference TRBV7-9 and TRBJ2-5 gives the whole variable domain DTGVSQNPRHKITKRGQNVTFRCDPISEHNRLYWYRQTLGQGPEFLTYFQNEAQLEKSRLLSDRFSAERPKGSFSTLEIQRTEQGDSAMYLCASSSTRLAGGGYQETQYFGPGTRLLVL.

This chain uses TRBV6-5 with TRBJ1-2, with D perhaps matching TRBD1 (5 bases). V was clipped by 2 bases and J by 0 bases, with 10 bases between them. CDR3 length: 15 residues. Germline CDR1 is MNHEY and CDR2 is SVGAGI. The CDR3 spells CASSYTRGSNYGYTF. The CDR3 DNA reads TGTGCCAGCAGTTACACGCGGGGCTCTAACTATGGCTACACCTTC.

For this clone: Other DNA variants within this sample encode the same CDR3. V gene TRBV5-4 combines with J gene TRBJ2-7; D not resolved. The germline CDR1 and CDR2 sequences are SGHNT and YYREEE (reference sequence). The CDR3 totals 14 residues. V was shortened by 0 bases and J by 2 bases, with 9 bases between the two germline ends. The CDR3 DNA sequence: TGTGCCAGCAGCTTGGGTCTAGGCGCCTACGAGCAGTACTTC. As protein: CASSLGLGAYEQYF.

The V and J genes are TRBV7-9 and TRBJ1-1; no clear D. CDR1 is SEHNR, CDR2 FQNEAQ, per germline (reference sequence). The CDR3 is made up of 14 amino acids. V lost 5 bases, J lost 3 bases, and 13 bases lay in between. The DNA for the CDR3 is TGTGCCAGCAGCGAGAAGAGAGGTGACACTGAAGCTTTCTTT. Translating gives CASSEKRGDTEAFF.

This chain joins TRBV5-4 and TRBJ2-3, with 7 bases matching TRBD2. Germline CDR1 and CDR2: SGHNT and YYREEE (reference sequence). Unmatched junction bases numbered 7, after V lost 4 bases and J lost 2 bases. This CDR3 spans 15 amino acids. The CDR3 reads CASSDGGSYTDTQYF. CDR3 nucleotides: TGTGCCAGCAGCGACGGGGGGAGCTACACAGATACGCAGTATTTT.

The chain has TRBV11-2 and TRBJ2-3; TRBD2 agrees at 10 bases. V shed 5 bases, J shed 1 base, and the junction held 6 bases outside the gene matches. The CDR3 is 16 amino acids. Looked up from germline, CDR1 is SGHAT and CDR2 is FQNNGV. The chain's CDR3 is CASSPSGLAGTDTQYF. As DNA, the CDR3 is TGTGCCAGCAGCCCCTCCGGACTAGCGGGCACAGATACGCAGTATTTT.

V usage is TRBV27 and J usage is TRBJ2-7; 8 nucleotides align to TRBD2. The V segment lost 6 bases and the J segment 5 bases; nucleotides outside the gene matches: 18. Germline V lookup: CDR1 MNHEY, CDR2 SMNVEV (reference sequence). This CDR3 is 17 amino acids long. CDR3 nucleotide sequence: TGTGCCAGCAGCTCAAGGGGGTCGGGACTAGGGGTTGACGAGCAGTACTTC. Translated, it gives CASSSRGSGLGVDEQYF.